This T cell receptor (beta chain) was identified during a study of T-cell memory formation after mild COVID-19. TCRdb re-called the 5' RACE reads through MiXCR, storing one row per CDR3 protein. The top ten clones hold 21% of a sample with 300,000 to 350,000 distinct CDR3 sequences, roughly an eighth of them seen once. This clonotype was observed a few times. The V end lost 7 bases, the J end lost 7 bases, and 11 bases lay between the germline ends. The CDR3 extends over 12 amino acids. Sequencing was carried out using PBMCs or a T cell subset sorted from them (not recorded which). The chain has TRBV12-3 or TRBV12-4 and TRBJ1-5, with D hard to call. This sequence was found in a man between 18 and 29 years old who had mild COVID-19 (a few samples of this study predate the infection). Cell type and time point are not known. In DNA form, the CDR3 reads TGTGCCAGCACAGCCCCGGGGCAGCCCCAGCATTTT. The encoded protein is CASTAPGQPQHF.